This is a list of T cell receptor beta chains from one sample in a study of radiotherapy plus CTLA-4 blockade in lung cancer. This table comes from immunoSEQ multiplex PCR, and its TCRdb copy is limited to in-frame clones, with some not included. The sample contains roughly 75,000 clones, around 76% of which appear only once. The input for sequencing was peripheral blood, taken from a patient treated with radiotherapy plus ipilimumab. These receptors all come from a human donor with non-small cell lung cancer whose response to radiotherapy plus ipilimumab could not be evaluated. Some clones in this sample may be carry-over from other donors' samples. The CDR3 runs from the conserved cysteine through the conserved F or W. D genes are given only for firm matches. Clone size is stated in some rows and not others, as once, few, many or a class when expanded.

TRBV28	TRBJ1-4	.	TRBD1	TGTGCCAGCAGTTTCTCAGGGGGAACTAATGAAAAACTGTTTTTT	CASSFSGGTNEKLFF
TRBV10-3	TRBJ2-2	.	.	TGTGCCATCAGTGAGTCGGACGTACAGGGTGGGAACACCGGGGAGCTGTTTTTT	CAISESDVQGGNTGELFF
TRBV6-5	TRBJ2-7	.	.	TGTGCCAGCGGACTGGGCTACGAGCAGTACTTC	CASGLGYEQYF
TRBV5-1	TRBJ2-7	once	TRBD1	TGCGCCAGCAGCTTGCTCGGGACAGGGAACTACGAGCAGTACTTC	CASSLLGTGNYEQYF
TRBV4-3	TRBJ2-2	.	TRBD2	TGCGCCAGCGGTGGACTAGCGGGGCTGGGCACCGGGGAGCTGTTTTTT	CASGGLAGLGTGELFF
TRBV7-7	TRBJ2-5	.	TRBD1	TGTGCTAGCAGCTCGCACGGGACAGGGAGGGAGACCCAGTACTTC	CASSSHGTGRETQYF
TRBV5-1	TRBJ2-5	.	TRBD1	TGCGCCAGCAGCTTGGCCGACAGGGCCATAGAGACCCAGTACTTC	CASSLADRAIETQYF
TRBV5-6	TRBJ2-7	.	TRBD2	TGTGCCAGCAGCCCTCTGGCGACTAGCGGGCCCTACGAGCAGTACTTC	CASSPLATSGPYEQYF
TRBV28	TRBJ1-2	.	.	TGTGCCAGCAGTATGACAGGCTCCTATGGCTACACCTTC	CASSMTGSYGYTF
TRBV5-5	TRBJ1-5	.	TRBD1	TGTGCCAGCAGCTTGGACAGGGGGAGAAGCAATCAGCCCCAGCATTTT	CASSLDRGRSNQPQHF